A selection of T cell receptor beta chains follows, all from one sample in a study of response to subunit inactivated influenza vaccine. TCRdb re-called the RT-PCR reads through MiXCR, storing one row per CDR3 protein. The sample has more than 250,000 distinct CDR3 sequences; about a fifth are singletons. This specimen consisted of PBMCs from blood, obtained 21 months after vaccination. The receptor source for this set is a man aged 50 to 69 who received an inactivated influenza vaccine. Each CDR3 is given with its conserved first and last residue. The D gene is left open where the match is weak. Only part of the rows carry a size: once, few, many, or a class if the clone is expanded.

>-|TRBJ2-4|-|TRBV20-1
TGCAGTGCTAGTAGCCGGAGGGGTCTAAAAAACATTCAGTACTTC
CSASSRRGLKNIQYF
>-|TRBJ2-3|-|TRBV20-1
TGCAGTGCCCTCCTAGGGGCAGGCACAGATACGCAGTATTTT
CSALLGAGTDTQYF
>-|TRBJ1-5|-|TRBV20-1
TGCAGTGCAATGGGGGGGGCGAGCAATCAGCCCCAGCATTTT
CSAMGGASNQPQHF
>few|TRBJ1-5|TRBD1|TRBV20-1
TGCAGTGCTACTCGTACAGGGGTGAGCAATCAGCCCCAGCATTTT
CSATRTGVSNQPQHF
>many|TRBJ1-3|-|TRBV28
TGTGCCAGCAGTTTAATGGGGGCACCGGACACCATATATTTT
CASSLMGAPDTIYF
>few|TRBJ2-3|TRBD1|TRBV3-1
TGTGCCAGCAGCCCCGGACAGGTATATACGCAGTATTTT
CASSPGQVYTQYF
>-|TRBJ2-2|TRBD2|TRBV29-1
TGCAGCGTTGAAGGGACTAGCGAAAACACCGGGGAGCTGTTTTTT
CSVEGTSENTGELFF
>many|TRBJ2-5|TRBD1|TRBV7-7
TGTGCCAGCAGCAGAGACAGGGACGAGACCCAGTACTTC
CASSRDRDETQYF
>few|TRBJ1-6|TRBD1|TRBV20-1
TGCAGTGCCTCGGGACAGGCGAAATTACCCCTCCACTTT
CSASGQAKLPLHF
>-|TRBJ1-4|-|TRBV12-3/TRBV12-4
TGTGCCAGCAGTGCCGCAAGGGTTAATGAAAAACTGTTTTTT
CASSAARVNEKLFF
>few|TRBJ2-3|TRBD2|TRBV7-2
TGTGCCAGCAGCTTAGTGGGGACTAGCGCCGATACGCAGTATTTT
CASSLVGTSADTQYF
>few|TRBJ1-1|-|TRBV5-1
TGCGCCAGCAGCTTGGCCTACCTAAGGCCAGACGGGTTGAACACTGAAGCTTTCTTT
CASSLAYLRPDGLNTEAFF
>few|TRBJ1-1|TRBD1|TRBV12-3/TRBV12-4
TGTGCCAGCAGTTTAGGAGGTGGGGACAGGGGGTCCACTGAAGCTTTCTTT
CASSLGGGDRGSTEAFF
>-|TRBJ1-4|-|TRBV7-9
TGTGCCAGCAGCTTAAAGGGGATGGGAGAAAAACTGTTTTTT
CASSLKGMGEKLFF
>-|TRBJ1-5|-|TRBV28
TGTGCCAGCAGTTTATACGGGGATGGCAATCAGCTCCAGCATTTT
CASSLYGDGNQLQHF
>-|TRBJ2-3|TRBD1|TRBV14
TGTGCCAGCAGCCAAGGGGCGGACAGGCCCCGGTATACGCAGTATTTT
CASSQGADRPRYTQYF
>-|TRBJ2-1|-|TRBV11-2
TGTGCCAGCAGGGGTTGGGGGGCCCGGTACAATGAGCAGTTCTTC
CASRGWGARYNEQFF
>few|TRBJ2-3|-|TRBV20-1
TGCAGTGCTAGAGTAGGGGGTGTAGATACGCAGTATTTT
CSARVGGVDTQYF
>-|TRBJ2-7|TRBD2|TRBV24-1
TGTGCCACCAGTGATTCCAAACTAGCGGACGAGCAGTACTTC
CATSDSKLADEQYF
>few|TRBJ2-3|-|TRBV7-2
TGTGCCAGCAGCTTGGGCCGATCCTTAGATACGCAGTATTTT
CASSLGRSLDTQYF